These 11 T cell receptor beta chains share one sample of origin, sequenced in a study of CD8 T cells in Susac syndrome. The RNA, 0.5 to 1 ug, was put through reverse transcription using random hexamers. In TCRdb, the immunoSEQ multiplex PCR reads were re-called with MiXCR into one record per CDR3 protein. The table includes around 180,000 distinct CDR3 sequences, roughly 94% detected once. The sample comprised CD4+ T cells from PBMCs. The receptors come from a human donor with Susac syndrome.

The chain joins TRBV20-1 to TRBJ2-2; TRBD1 matches 8 bases. J was trimmed by 5 bases and V by 5 bases; bases with no gene match: 7. The length of the CDR3 is 14 residues. Germline CDR1 is DFQATT and CDR2 is SNEGSKA (reference sequence). DNA of the CDR3: TGCAGTGCTCCTAGGGACAGGACGACCGGGGAGCTGTTTTTT. Encoded protein: CSAPRDRTTGELFF.

This sequence joins TRBV5-1 and TRBJ1-6; TRBD1 is a possible D gene (5 bases). The CDR3 is 16 amino acids. Germline CDR1 reads SGHRS; CDR2 reads YFSETQ. The ends were cut back, 3 bases at V and 5 bases at J, with 15 bases in the middle. The CDR3 loop reads CASSWVERGNNSPLHF. In nucleotides, the CDR3 is TGCGCCAGCAGCTGGGTTGAGAGGGGAAATAATTCACCCCTCCACTTT.

This rearrangement joins TRBV7-2 to TRBJ2-7; D unclear. Trimming removed 5 bases from V and 2 bases from J, with 7 bases in between. The CDR3 extends over 12 amino acids. Germline assignment: CDR1 SGHTA and CDR2 FQGNSA. CDR3 bases: TGTGCCAGCAGCCGCGGTCCCTACGAGCAGTACTTC. It specifies CASSRGPYEQYF.

Written as DNA, the CDR3 is TGTGCCAGCAGTCCCCTTGCCTTAAGCACAGATACGCAGTATTTT. Translation: CASSPLALSTDTQYF. This chain uses TRBV27 with TRBJ2-3; no firm D call. V lost 5 bases and J lost 0, with 12 bases in between. The CDR3 is 15 residues long. The germline V gene encodes CDR1 MNHEY and CDR2 SMNVEV (reference sequence).

The chain uses TRBV20-1 and TRBJ2-5; no clear D. The V end lost 0 bases, the J end lost 4 bases, and 3 bases lay between the germline ends. This CDR3 contains 11 residues. CDR1 is DFQATT and CDR2 is SNEGSKA in the germline V gene (reference sequence). The CDR3 sequence: CSARDAETQYF. CDR3 sequence (DNA): TGCAGTGCTAGAGATGCAGAGACCCAGTACTTC.

The chain carries TRBV7-9 and TRBJ2-5; the match to TRBD2 covers 12 bases. Unmatched junction bases numbered 9, after V lost 5 bases and J lost 5 bases. The germline V gene encodes CDR1 SEHNR and CDR2 FQNEAQ (reference sequence). The CDR3 runs 16 residues. The CDR3 DNA is TGTGCCAGCAGCAAGACTAGCGGGGGCCTGCCCGAGACCCAGTACTTC. Its protein product is CASSKTSGGLPETQYF. Filled out from reference TRBV7-9 and TRBJ2-5, the complete variable domain reads DTGVSQNPRHKITKRGQNVTFRCDPISEHNRLYWYRQTLGQGPEFLTYFQNEAQLEKSRLLSDRFSAERPKGSFSTLEIQRTEQGDSAMYLCASSKTSGGLPETQYFGPGTRLLVL.

In this sample, this clonotype turned up a few times. At one end the junction does not follow the germline gene, possibly because of a read error. This chain uses TRBV6-6 with TRBJ1-2; D is unresolved. This CDR3 comprises 12 residues. Germline V gene data show CDR1 as MNHNY and CDR2 as SVGAGI (reference sequence). In DNA form, the CDR3 reads TGTGCCAGCAGTGACTCGAAGTATGGCTACACCTTC. Encoded protein: CASSDSKYGYTF.

The chain uses TRBV3-1 and TRBJ2-7; D not resolved. The CDR3 runs 14 residues. V lost 1 base, J lost 2 bases, and 9 bases lay in between. Germline assignment: CDR1 LGHDT and CDR2 YNNKEL (reference sequence). The CDR3 DNA reads TGTGCCAGCAGCCAAGTCGTGACGACCTACGAGCAGTACTTC. This sequence encodes CASSQVVTTYEQYF.

The gene calls are TRBV20-1 and TRBJ2-3; 12 nucleotides match TRBD2. This CDR3 comprises 15 residues. V was clipped by 6 bases and J by 6 bases; unmatched bases: 10. Germline V lookup: CDR1 DFQATT, CDR2 SNEGSKA (reference sequence). The CDR3 DNA is TGCAGTGCGGACGTCAGACTAGCGGGGGCGGATACGCAGTATTTT. Translated, it gives CSADVRLAGADTQYF.

The V and J genes are TRBV25-1 and TRBJ1-5; D is undetermined. From germline, CDR1 is MGHDK and CDR2 SYGVNS. V lost 4 bases and J lost 1, with 11 bases in between. This CDR3 region has 15 residues. The CDR3 coding sequence is TGTGCCAGCAGTGGATCCAGGTTGAGCAATCAGCCCCAGCATTTT. This encodes CASSGSRLSNQPQHF.

J is TRBJ2-7 and V is TRBV12-3 or TRBV12-4; 13 bases fit TRBD2. The V gene end was trimmed by 7 bases and the J gene end by 2 bases; junction bases not matched to a gene: 5. The CDR3 is 15 residues long. The CDR3 reads CASTRGLAGPYEQYF. The DNA of the CDR3 is TGTGCCAGCACCAGGGGACTAGCGGGGCCCTACGAGCAGTACTTC.